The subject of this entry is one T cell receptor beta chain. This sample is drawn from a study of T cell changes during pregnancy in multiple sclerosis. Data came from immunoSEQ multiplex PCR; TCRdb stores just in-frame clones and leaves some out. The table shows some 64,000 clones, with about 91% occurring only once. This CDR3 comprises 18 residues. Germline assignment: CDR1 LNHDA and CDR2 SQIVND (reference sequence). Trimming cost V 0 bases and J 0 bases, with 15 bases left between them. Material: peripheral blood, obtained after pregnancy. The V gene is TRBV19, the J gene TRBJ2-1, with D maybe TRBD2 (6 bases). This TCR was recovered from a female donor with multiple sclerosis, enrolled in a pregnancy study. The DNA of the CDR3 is TGTGCCAGTAGTATAGATTTTTTGGGGGGTAGCTCCTACAATGAGCAGTTCTTC. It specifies CASSIDFLGGSSYNEQFF.